The 7 T cell receptor beta chains listed next were all sequenced from one sample in a study of OX40 agonist ivuxolimab in advanced cancers. TCRdb's copy holds only in-frame clones and misses some; the assay was immunoSEQ multiplex PCR. Among about 79,000 clones, 85% to 90% were seen once, and the ten largest hold roughly 13%. The sample consisted of CD4+ or CD8+ T cells sorted from blood, taken in a trial of the OX40 agonist ivuxolimab. The source is an adult with an advanced solid tumor such as melanoma, head and neck, liver or kidney cancer.

V and J are TRBV18 and TRBJ1-5, with a tentative D call TRBD1 (5 bases). V was clipped by 4 bases and J by 3 bases, with 13 bases between them. The germline V gene has CDR1 KGHSH and CDR2 LQKENI. The length of the CDR3 is 15 residues. CDR3 sequence reads: CASSLGTSPNQPQHF. CDR3 coding DNA: TGTGCCAGCTCACTCGGGACGTCCCCCAATCAGCCCCAGCATTTT.

V usage is TRBV6-1 and J usage is TRBJ1-2; weak D call: TRBD1 (5 bases). The V end lost 2 bases, the J end lost 1 base, and 14 bases lay between the germline ends. The CDR3 is 16 residues long. Germline loops: CDR1 MNHNS, CDR2 SASEGT. The CDR3 region is CASSELRRDDNYGYTF. The CDR3 nucleotides are TGTGCCAGCAGTGAACTTCGGAGGGACGATAACTATGGCTACACCTTC.

This chain uses TRBV27 with TRBJ2-7; TRBD2 matches at 8 bases. Germline CDR1 reads MNHEY; CDR2 reads SMNVEV (reference sequence). There are 15 residues in the CDR3. Unmatched junction bases numbered 7, after V lost 0 bases and J lost 6 bases. The CDR3: CASSLSGLGVREQYF. The CDR3 DNA sequence: TGTGCCAGCAGTTTATCGGGACTAGGAGTACGCGAGCAGTACTTC.

V usage is TRBV2 and J usage is TRBJ1-1; D unresolved. The CDR3 covers 11 residues. The V gene lost 11 bases and the J gene lost 4 bases, with 11 bases spanning the gap. Germline V gene data show CDR1 as SNHLY and CDR2 as FYNNEI. The CDR3 region has the DNA TGTGCCGTCATACGGGGCACTGAAGCTTTCTTT. It is translated as CAVIRGTEAFF.

This sequence joins TRBV6-5 and TRBJ1-1; no definite D call. CDR3 length: 13 residues. Trimming removed 8 bases from V and 1 base from J, with 11 bases in between. Germline CDR1 is MNHEY and CDR2 is SVGAGI. CDR3 sequence: CASALWGNTEAFF. The CDR3 nucleotides are TGTGCCAGCGCCCTCTGGGGGAACACTGAAGCTTTCTTT.

The chain uses TRBV5-6 and TRBJ1-2, with D tentatively TRBD1 (5 bases). The V end was cut by 0 bases, the J end by 4 bases, with 16 bases between. The CDR3 spans 16 residues. Germline V gene sequence: CDR1 SGHDT, CDR2 YYEEEE. CDR3 protein: CASSLAAAGSGYGYTF. CDR3 bases: TGTGCCAGCAGCTTGGCCGCCGCAGGGAGCGGCTATGGCTACACCTTC.

The chain employs TRBV10-2 and TRBJ1-2; 7 bases are a match to TRBD1. The CDR3 extends over 16 amino acids. V shed 3 bases and J 6 bases; nucleotides not matched to a gene: 13. Per germline, CDR1 WSHSY and CDR2 SAAADI. The CDR3: CASSDIATGELNGYTF. CDR3 bases: TGCGCCAGCAGTGACATAGCTACAGGGGAATTAAATGGCTACACCTTC.